The 21 T cell receptor beta chains below come from one sample, sequenced in a study of OX40 agonist ivuxolimab in advanced cancers. The repertoire was sequenced with immunoSEQ multiplex PCR; TCRdb's copy has only in-frame clones and lacks some. The table records tens of thousands of clones, 81% of them present only once. Here the sequenced sample was CD4+ or CD8+ T cells sorted from blood, taken in a trial of the OX40 agonist ivuxolimab. Every receptor here comes from an adult with an advanced solid tumor such as melanoma, head and neck, liver or kidney cancer.

The rearrangement uses TRBV4-3 and TRBJ2-5; D not certain. This CDR3 contains 15 residues. The V and J ends lost 1 base and 5 bases respectively, with 14 bases between them. Germline V gene data show CDR1 as LGHNA and CDR2 as YSLEER. Here the CDR3 DNA reads TGCGCCAGCAGCCAAGGGGCGGCGGTAGCCGAGACCCAGTACTTC. Translating gives CASSQGAAVAETQYF.

The gene calls are TRBV10-1 and TRBJ2-7; 13 bases match TRBD2. This CDR3 spans 15 amino acids. Unmatched junction bases numbered 3, after V lost 3 bases and J lost 4 bases. The V gene's germline CDR1 is WNHNN and CDR2 SYGVQD (reference sequence). In DNA form, the CDR3 reads TGCGCCAGCAGTGAAGGACTAGCGGGAGTTTACGAGCAGTACTTC. Translating gives CASSEGLAGVYEQYF.

The chain combines TRBV19 with TRBJ2-5; tentative D call: TRBD2 (5 bases). V was trimmed by 6 bases and J by 4 bases, leaving 18 bases between them. Germline V CDR1 and CDR2: LNHDA, SQIVND (reference sequence). The length of the CDR3 is 15 residues. The CDR3 loop is CASRLGGGPIETQYF. In nucleotides, the CDR3 is TGTGCCAGTAGACTCGGCGGAGGTCCAATAGAGACCCAGTACTTC.

This clone was found once. This sequence joins TRBV19 and TRBJ2-7; possible D gene TRBD2, 5 bases. CDR3 length equals 16 residues. V lost 1 base and J lost 4, with 17 bases in between. The germline gives CDR1 LNHDA, CDR2 SQIVND (reference sequence). CDR3 protein: CASSIGADSQPYEQYF. The CDR3 nucleotides are TGTGCCAGTAGTATAGGCGCGGACTCGCAACCTTACGAGCAGTACTTC.

On this clone: The junction departs from germline at one end; a sequencing error may be responsible. The sample has other DNA sequences that encode this CDR3 too. This rearrangement joins TRBV28 to TRBJ2-1; no reliable D call. Germline CDR1 and CDR2: MDHEN and SYDVKM. The CDR3 covers 15 residues. CDR3 residues: CASSPAGSLGNEQFF. CDR3 in DNA: TGCGCCAGCAGTCCAGCCGGGTCCCTGGGCAATGAGCAGTTCTTC.

CDR3 protein: CASVPLTGWFFGYGYTF. The CDR3 region has the DNA TGTGCTAGTGTCCCCCTGACAGGGTGGTTTTTTGGCTATGGCTACACCTTC. The chain links TRBV12-5 to TRBJ1-2, with 7 bases lining up with TRBD1. Per the germline V gene, CDR1 is LGHNT and CDR2 is FRNRAP. V lost 7 bases and J lost 4; bases outside the gene matches: 18. The CDR3 is 17 residues long. Full variable domain (rest looked up from reference TRBV12-5 and TRBJ1-2): DARVTQTPRHKVTEMGQEVTMRCQPILGHNTVFWYRQTMMQGLELLAYFRNRAPLDDSGMPKDRFSAEMPDATLATLKIQPSEPRDSAVYFCASVPLTGWFFGYGYTFGSGTRLTVV.

The rearrangement joins TRBV6-6 to TRBJ1-1; D remains unclear. The CDR3 is 13 residues long. The germline gives CDR1 MNHNY, CDR2 SVGAGI (reference sequence). Trimming shortened V by 1 base and J by 1 base, and 4 bases separated the two germline ends. CDR3 coding DNA: TGTGCCAGCAGTTACTGGGGGAACACTGAAGCTTTCTTT. It codes for CASSYWGNTEAFF.

This chain joins TRBV7-2 and TRBJ2-5; 9 bases fit TRBD2. Germline CDR1 and CDR2: SGHTA and FQGNSA. V gave up 1 base and J gave up 2 bases; unmatched junction bases: 8. This CDR3 comprises 17 residues. CDR3 region: CASSLVLGGGVQETQYF. CDR3 DNA: TGTGCCAGCAGCTTAGTCCTCGGCGGGGGGGTGCAAGAGACCCAGTACTTC.

This clone occurred once. The CDR3 nucleotides are TGTGCCAGCAGCTCTAACCGGGGGCCCGACAATGAGCAGTTCTTC. It yields the protein CASSSNRGPDNEQFF. The V call is TRBV7-3, the J call TRBJ2-1, with D perhaps being TRBD1 or TRBD2 (6 bases each). From germline, CDR1 is SGHTA and CDR2 FQGTGA. The CDR3 spans 15 residues. V lost 4 bases and J 5 bases, leaving 15 bases between the germline ends.

V usage is TRBV28 and J usage is TRBJ1-3; D unresolved. Germline V gene sequence: CDR1 MDHEN, CDR2 SYDVKM. Trimming removed 7 bases at V and 0 bases at J, with 7 bases between. The CDR3 has 13 residues. The DNA for the CDR3 is TGTGCCAGCATGCTGGGCTCTGGAAACACCATATATTTT. The encoded protein is CASMLGSGNTIYF.

The J gene is TRBJ1-5, the V gene TRBV6-5; 7 nucleotides line up with TRBD1. Germline CDR1 is MNHEY and CDR2 is SVGAGI. V lost 8 bases to trimming and J lost 6 bases; unmatched junction nucleotides: 13. The CDR3 runs to 15 residues. For the CDR3, the DNA is TGTGCCAGCGCCACAGGGGCCTGGCAACGTCAGCCCCAGCATTTT. Translation gives CASATGAWQRQPQHF.

The V call is TRBV18, the J call TRBJ1-4; 9 positions match TRBD1. V dropped 0 bases and J dropped 7; count of bases not matched to a gene: 9. The CDR3 extends over 17 amino acids. CDR1 KGHSH and CDR2 LQKENI come from the germline V gene. CDR3 nucleotide sequence: TGTGCCAGCTCACCACCGGGACAGGGCCCCCGGGGTGAAAAACTGTTTTTT. Protein sequence: CASSPPGQGPRGEKLFF.

The J gene is TRBJ2-5, the V gene TRBV2; TRBD1 or TRBD2 may be the D gene (5 bases each). V was pared by 8 bases and J by 7 bases, with 17 bases between. From germline, CDR1 is SNHLY and CDR2 FYNNEI. The CDR3 sequence is 13 residues long. CDR3 in DNA: TGTGCCAGCGCGTCGGGGCTCGGGGCGACCCAGTACTTC. Protein sequence: CASASGLGATQYF.

The chain recombines TRBV6-5 with TRBJ1-1, with D hard to call. Trimming took 5 bases from V and 7 from J, leaving 11 bases between them. This CDR3 contains 12 residues. CDR1 is MNHEY and CDR2 is SVGAGI in the germline V gene. CDR3 sequence reads: CASSRSYGEAFF. Written as DNA, the CDR3 is TGTGCCAGCAGTCGATCGTATGGTGAAGCTTTCTTT.

This sequence joins TRBV5-6 and TRBJ2-7; 7 bases match TRBD1. The J segment lost 6 bases and the V segment lost 3 bases, leaving 18 bases of the junction unmatched. Germline loops: CDR1 SGHDT, CDR2 YYEEEE. This CDR3 contains 17 residues. CDR3 protein: CASSSRRQGAGRSEQYF. The CDR3 nucleotides read TGTGCCAGCAGCTCCCGAAGACAGGGCGCAGGCCGCTCCGAGCAGTACTTC.

V is TRBV6-5 and J is TRBJ1-4, with D possibly matching TRBD1 (5 bases). Germline values: CDR1 MNHEY, CDR2 SVGAGI. The V end lost 4 bases, the J end lost 8 bases, and 11 bases lay between the germline ends. The CDR3 consists of 13 residues. CDR3 loop: CASSSRDGEKLFF. The CDR3 DNA reads TGTGCCAGCAGTTCCAGGGACGGGGAAAAACTGTTTTTT.

This rearrangement joins TRBV6-5 to TRBJ1-2; D uncertain. CDR3 length equals 12 residues. Germline values: CDR1 MNHEY, CDR2 SVGAGI. Trimming took off 6 bases at V and 2 bases at J, with 7 bases between the two ends. The CDR3 here is CASRMWNYGYTF. The CDR3 DNA follows: TGTGCCAGCAGGATGTGGAACTATGGCTACACCTTC.

The chain links TRBV5-1 to TRBJ2-2; D perhaps matches TRBD1 (5 bases). From germline, CDR1 is SGHRS and CDR2 YFSETQ. V was trimmed by 5 bases and J by 5 bases, leaving 10 bases between them. CDR3 length equals 13 residues. The CDR3 region has the DNA TGCGCCAGCAGGGGTAGGGGAACCGGGGAGCTGTTTTTT. Translation gives CASRGRGTGELFF.

The CDR3 bases are TGTGCCAGCAGTTTCGGATCCCCCTACGAGCAGTACTTC. This codes for CASSFGSPYEQYF. The chain combines TRBV27 with TRBJ2-7, with D uncertain. CDR3 length: 13 amino acids. The V end lost 3 bases, the J end lost 2 bases, and 8 bases lay between the germline ends. The germline V gene has CDR1 MNHEY and CDR2 SMNVEV (reference sequence).

V usage is TRBV7-2 and J usage is TRBJ1-1; D unclear. There are 14 residues in the CDR3. Germline V gives CDR1 SGHTA, CDR2 FQGNSA. V shed 1 base and J shed 6 bases, with 12 bases lying between them. The CDR3 region has the DNA TGTGCCAGCAGCTTAGTGTCGTGGGATCCTGAAGCTTTCTTT. It specifies CASSLVSWDPEAFF.

The J gene is TRBJ1-5, the V gene TRBV11-2, with unresolved D. Trimming shortened V by 1 base and J by 5 bases, and 6 bases separated the two germline ends. The CDR3 totals 13 residues. Germline CDR1 reads SGHAT; CDR2 reads FQNNGV. The CDR3 here is CASSLGGDQPQHF. The CDR3 bases are TGTGCCAGCAGCTTAGGGGGTGATCAGCCCCAGCATTTT. The variable domain in full, completed from reference TRBV11-2 and TRBJ1-5, reads EAGVAQSPRYKIIEKRQSVAFWCNPISGHATLYWYQQILGQGPKLLIQFQNNGVVDDSQLPKDRFSAERLKGVDSTLKIQPAKLEDSAVYLCASSLGGDQPQHFGDGTRLSIL.